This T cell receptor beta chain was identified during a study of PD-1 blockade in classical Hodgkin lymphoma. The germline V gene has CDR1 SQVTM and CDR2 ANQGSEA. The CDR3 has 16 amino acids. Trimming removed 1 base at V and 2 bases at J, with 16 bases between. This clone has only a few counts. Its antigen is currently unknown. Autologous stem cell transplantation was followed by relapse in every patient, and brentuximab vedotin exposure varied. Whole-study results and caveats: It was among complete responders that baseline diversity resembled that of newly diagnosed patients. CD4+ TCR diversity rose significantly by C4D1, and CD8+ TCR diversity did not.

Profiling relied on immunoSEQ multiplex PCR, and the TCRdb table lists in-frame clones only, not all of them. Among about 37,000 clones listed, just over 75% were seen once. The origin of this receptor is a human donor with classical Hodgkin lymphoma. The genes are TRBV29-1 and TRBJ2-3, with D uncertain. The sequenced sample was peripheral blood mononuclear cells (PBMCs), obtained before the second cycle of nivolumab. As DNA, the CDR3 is TGCAGCGTTGAAGTTAAACGAACTCTACTCACAGATACGCAGTATTTT. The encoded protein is CSVEVKRTLLTDTQYF.